This T cell receptor (beta chain) was retrieved from a study of blood T cell repertoires in COVID-19. Overall study: Italy, Spain and the United States were the sources of the convalescent and acute COVID-19 samples. T cells, B-cell-depleted T cells, or PBMCs supplied cDNA or gDNA.

The table came from immunoSEQ multiplex PCR; TCRdb's copy has only in-frame clones and leaves some out. The table has 400,000 or so clones, 80% to 90% seen once. Assignments of participants to cohorts depended upon their own reported clinical history. This clone was seen a single time. There are 15 residues in the CDR3. Trimming cost V 0 bases and J 0 bases, with 7 bases left between them. Germline-derived CDR1 and CDR2 are SGHRS and YFSETQ. The rearrangement joins TRBV5-1 to TRBJ1-3, with D possibly matching TRBD1 (6 bases). This TCR came from a man younger than 45 who had recovered from COVID-19. What was sequenced was PBMCs or T cells enriched from blood (not recorded which). In DNA, the CDR3 is TGCGCCAGCAGCTTGGTAGGGGGCTCTGGAAACACCATATATTTT. Its translation is CASSLVGGSGNTIYF.